The 7 T cell receptor beta chains given below trace back to one sample, sequenced in a study of blood T cell repertoires in COVID-19. Clones were read by immunoSEQ multiplex PCR, and TCRdb kept only the in-frame ones, dropping some. This sample has roughly 100,000 clones, with 70% to 90% found just once. The sequencing sample was made of peripheral blood. The receptors were gathered from a man in his forties with active or convalescent COVID-19.

The chain carries TRBV19 and TRBJ2-2; weak D call: TRBD2 (5 bases). The CDR3 consists of 14 residues. Germline V CDR1 and CDR2: LNHDA, SQIVND (reference sequence). With 8 bases removed from V and 0 bases from J, the gap between germline ends came to 10 bases. The CDR3 DNA sequence: TGTGCCAGTCTTAAGAGGGCGAACACCGGGGAGCTGTTTTTT. Amino acids: CASLKRANTGELFF.

The chain recombines TRBV27 with TRBJ1-1, with D perhaps matching TRBD1 (6 bases). CDR1 is MNHEY, CDR2 SMNVEV, per germline (reference sequence). Trimming stripped 3 bases from V and 1 base from J, with 9 bases between. The CDR3 covers 14 residues. The CDR3 loop is CASSFGGRNTEAFF. As DNA, the CDR3 is TGTGCCAGCAGTTTTGGGGGCCGGAACACTGAAGCTTTCTTT.

The chain combines TRBV25-1 with TRBJ1-5, with 9 bases lining up with TRBD1. V lost 5 bases to trimming and J lost 6 bases; unmatched junction nucleotides: 11. Germline V gene sequence: CDR1 MGHDK, CDR2 SYGVNS. The CDR3 is made up of 16 amino acids. CDR3 sequence reads: CASSLAGTGLRQPQHF. In nucleotides, the CDR3 is TGTGCCAGCAGTTTAGCCGGGACAGGGCTCCGTCAGCCCCAGCATTTT. The whole variable domain, filled in from reference TRBV25-1 and TRBJ1-5, reads EADIYQTPRYLVIGTGKKITLECSQTMGHDKMYWYQQDPGMELHLIHYSYGVNSTEKGDLSSESTVSRIRTEHFPLTLESARPSHTSQYLCASSLAGTGLRQPQHFGDGTRLSIL.

This clone was observed once. The chain couples TRBV5-6 to TRBJ1-4, with D unresolved. The CDR3 length is 13 residues. CDR1 is SGHDT and CDR2 is YYEEEE in the germline V gene. V was cut by 3 bases and J by 8 bases, with 11 bases left in between. CDR3 in DNA: TGTGCCAGCAGCTCCCGGAGTGAGGAAAAACTGTTTTTT. Protein: CASSSRSEEKLFF.

The rearrangement links TRBV6-1 to TRBJ1-6; the D is unclear. Trimming took 3 bases from V and 0 from J, leaving 9 bases between them. The CDR3 is made up of 16 amino acids. Looked up from germline, CDR1 is MNHNS and CDR2 is SASEGT. Here the CDR3 reads CASSEARSSYNSPLHF. The CDR3 nucleotides read TGTGCCAGCAGTGAGGCCAGAAGCTCCTATAATTCACCCCTCCACTTT.

The CDR3 nucleotides read TGTGCCAGCAGCCAAGCGGGATACGAGCAGTACTTC. Amino acid sequence: CASSQAGYEQYF. The genes are TRBV3-1 (or the pseudogene TRBV3-2) and TRBJ2-7; TRBD2 is a possible D gene (5 bases). The CDR3 loop spans 12 amino acids. Germline V gives CDR1 LGHDT, CDR2 YNNKEL (reference sequence). The V end lost 1 base, the J end lost 4 bases, and 5 bases lay between the germline ends.

The chain combines TRBV2 with TRBJ2-3; D gene ambiguous. V lost 7 bases and J lost 0, with 11 bases in between. The germline gives CDR1 SNHLY, CDR2 FYNNEI. This CDR3 is built from 14 residues. CDR3: CASMADSSTDTQYF. In DNA form, the CDR3 reads TGTGCCAGCATGGCGGATTCTAGCACAGATACGCAGTATTTT.